The 6 T cell receptor beta chains in this list originate from one sample, sequenced in a study of cytomegalovirus exposure and HLA in healthy donors. Repertoires were generated with immunoSEQ multiplex PCR, while TCRdb's copy carries only in-frame clones and drops some. The sample has around 130,000 clones, roughly 90% seen once. The sequenced sample was PBMCs. The receptor set was obtained from a man aged 30-40 years in good health and CMV-seronegative.

The J gene is TRBJ2-1, the V gene TRBV11-3, with D possibly matching TRBD1 (5 bases). The germline V and J ends were trimmed by 5 bases and 3 bases, with 8 bases remaining between them. The CDR3 is 13 residues long. Germline assignment: CDR1 SGHNT and CDR2 YENEEA. The CDR3 protein is CASSATGYNEQFF. The CDR3 DNA sequence: TGTGCCAGCAGCGCCACAGGCTACAATGAGCAGTTCTTC.

V usage is TRBV21-1 and J usage is TRBJ1-4; the table gives TRBD1 as D, unverified against the DNA. TRBV21-1 is annotated as a pseudogene. This CDR3 contains 16 residues. The CDR3 bases are TGTGCCAGCGGAACCGGGACAGAATGTTCGAATGAAAAACTGTTTTTT. Encoded protein: CASGTGTECSNEKLFF.

The rearrangement joins TRBV19 to TRBJ1-1; D not certain. Trimming removed 1 base from V and 3 bases from J, with 6 bases in between. The CDR3 extends over 13 amino acids. Germline V gene data show CDR1 as LNHDA and CDR2 as SQIVND (reference sequence). In nucleotides, the CDR3 is TGTGCCAGTAGTATAGGTTCGGACACTGAAGCTTTCTTT. Its protein product is CASSIGSDTEAFF.

This rearrangement joins TRBV6-6 to TRBJ1-2, with 9 bases lining up with TRBD1. Unmatched junction bases numbered 5, after V lost 5 bases and J lost 4 bases. The CDR3 loop spans 14 amino acids. The V gene's germline CDR1 is MNHNY and CDR2 SVGAGI (reference sequence). CDR3 amino acids: CASSDTGGVYGYTF. The DNA for the CDR3 is TGTGCCAGCAGTGACACAGGGGGCGTCTATGGCTACACCTTC.

On this clone: Other DNA sequences in the same sample also yield this CDR3. The gene calls are TRBV6-5 and TRBJ1-2, with D possibly matching TRBD1 (6 bases). Trimming cost V 5 bases and J 0 bases, with 10 bases left between them. The CDR3 totals 14 residues. CDR1 and CDR2 from the germline V gene are MNHEY and SVGAGI. The CDR3 region is CASSRDTTNYGYTF. Written as DNA, the CDR3 is TGTGCCAGCAGTCGGGACACCACTAACTATGGCTACACCTTC.

V gene TRBV5-4 combines with J gene TRBJ2-2; 8 bases fit TRBD1. Germline CDR1 and CDR2: SGHNT and YYREEE (reference sequence). The ends lost 4 bases at V and 7 bases at J; junction bases unmatched: 6. This CDR3 region has 14 residues. The CDR3 nucleotides read TGTGCCAGCAGCGGGACAGGACTTAACGGGGAGCTGTTTTTT. Its translation: CASSGTGLNGELFF. Full variable domain (remainder filled in from reference TRBV5-4 and TRBJ2-2): ETGVTQSPTHLIKTRGQQVTLRCSSQSGHNTVSWYQQALGQGPQFIFQYYREEENGRGNFPPRFSGLQFPNYSSELNVNALELDDSALYLCASSGTGLNGELFFGEGSRLTVL.